A single T cell receptor beta chain is shown here with its context. Its cognate antigen is unknown. The data originate from a study of cytomegalovirus exposure and HLA in healthy donors. Across the study: Researchers previously reported finding about 110 million unique TCR beta sequences from 170 million or so T cells.

PCR involved 60 Vbeta and 13 Jbeta primers. TCRdb's copy holds only in-frame clones and misses some; the assay was immunoSEQ multiplex PCR. Among a few hundred thousand clones, about three quarters were seen once, and the ten largest hold about a sixth. Study-wide results and caveats: Associated with cytomegalovirus, according to the listing, were 170 or so TCR beta chains. V- and J-gene trimming of TCR beta was linked (in a later analysis) to a missense DCLRE1C variant. Later analysis showed TCR association rates varying by HLA locus, highest for DRB1 and lowest for HLA-C.

The TCR comes from a man aged 40-49 years in good health and CMV-seronegative. The sample comprised PBMCs.

The CDR3 sequence: CASSSGQGKTQYF. The CDR3 nucleotides are TGTGCCAGTAGTTCGGGACAGGGAAAGACCCAGTACTTC. The J gene is TRBJ2-5, the V gene TRBV19, with 9 bases that match TRBD1. The CDR3 runs 13 residues. V lost 5 bases and J lost 6; bases outside the gene matches: 4. Germline assignment: CDR1 LNHDA and CDR2 SQIVND (reference sequence).